Listed below are T cell receptor beta chains from one sample, sequenced in a study of CD8 T cells in Susac syndrome. TCRdb passed the immunoSEQ multiplex PCR reads through MiXCR, listing each CDR3 protein once. The sample lists under 200,000 distinct CDR3 sequences, roughly 94% seen once, with around 0.075% in the top ten. Sequenced sample: CD4+ T cells from PBMCs. The receptors derive from a human donor in good health. Each CDR3 is given with its conserved first and last residue. A D gene is named only where the DNA matches it firmly. Clone size is not always given. Where it is, it says once, few, many or a class for expanded clones.

V	size	D	J	CDR3	DNA
TRBV18	-	-	TRBJ1-1	CASSPGLETEAFF	TGTGCCAGCTCACCAGGATTGGAGACTGAAGCTTTCTTT
TRBV2	-	TRBD1	TRBJ2-1	CASSPKDRGRDEQFF	TGTGCCAGCAGTCCGAAGGACAGGGGGCGCGATGAGCAGTTCTTC
TRBV20-1	-	TRBD2	TRBJ2-7	CSASRTSGSGYEQYF	TGCAGTGCCAGCAGGACTAGCGGGAGCGGCTACGAGCAGTACTTC
TRBV28	-	TRBD1	TRBJ1-1	CASSYPQGAEAFF	TGTGCCAGCAGTTACCCCCAGGGGGCGGAAGCTTTCTTT
TRBV28	-	-	TRBJ2-3	CASSLSLDTQYF	TGTGCCAGCAGTTTATCCTTAGATACGCAGTATTTT
TRBV20-1	-	TRBD2	TRBJ2-1	CSVLKAGGSYNEQFF	TGCAGTGTCCTAAAAGCGGGAGGCTCCTACAATGAGCAGTTCTTC
TRBV28	-	-	TRBJ2-7	CASSSKSYEQYF	TGTGCCAGCAGTTCCAAGTCCTACGAGCAGTACTTC
TRBV12-3/TRBV12-4	-	-	TRBJ2-5	CASTQGGRETQYF	TGTGCCAGCACCCAGGGTGGTAGGGAGACCCAGTACTTC
TRBV7-6	-	-	TRBJ2-3	CASSLGLASDTQYF	TGTGCCAGCAGCTTAGGGCTGGCTTCGGATACGCAGTATTTT
TRBV29-1	-	-	TRBJ2-3	CSVEGGVPDTQYF	TGCAGCGTTGAGGGCGGGGTCCCAGATACGCAGTATTTT
TRBV6-2/TRBV6-3	-	-	TRBJ1-2	CASTQALGEGTF	TGTGCCAGCACCCAGGCCCTCGGGGAGGGCACCTTC
TRBV7-2	-	-	TRBJ2-1	CASSLGGGYEQFF	TGTGCCAGCAGTTTAGGCGGAGGGTATGAGCAGTTCTTC
TRBV7-3	-	-	TRBJ2-3	CASSAGTVSTDTQYF	TGTGCCAGCAGCGCGGGGACCGTAAGCACAGATACGCAGTATTTT
TRBV30	-	TRBD1	TRBJ2-3	CAWSARQGLTDTQYF	TGTGCCTGGAGTGCTAGACAGGGCCTCACAGATACGCAGTATTTT
TRBV5-1	-	-	TRBJ2-2	CASSLRAGSVKSGELFF	TGCGCCAGCAGCTTGCGGGCCGGGTCAGTGAAATCCGGGGAGCTGTTTTTT
TRBV6-6	-	TRBD1	TRBJ1-1	CASSHHDREGAEASF	TGTGCCAGCAGTCACCATGACAGGGAGGGAGCTGAAGCTTCCTTT
TRBV4-1	-	-	TRBJ2-2	CASSQDLAGLDTGELFF	TGCGCCAGCAGCCAAGATTTGGCAGGGTTGGACACCGGGGAGCTGTTTTTT
TRBV10-2	-	-	TRBJ1-5	CASSELWGGESNQPQHF	TGCGCCAGCAGTGAGTTGTGGGGGGGGGAGAGCAATCAGCCCCAGCATTTT
TRBV5-1	-	TRBD1	TRBJ1-1	CASSADREGNTEAFF	TGCGCCAGCAGCGCGGACAGGGAAGGCAACACTGAAGCTTTCTTT
TRBV10-3	-	TRBD2	TRBJ2-3	CAIARAGGTSTDTQYF	TGTGCCATCGCGAGGGCGGGAGGGACTAGCACAGATACGCAGTATTTT
TRBV3-1	-	-	TRBJ2-3	CASSQGASDTQYF	TGTGCCAGCAGCCAGGGGGCTTCCGATACGCAGTATTTT
TRBV20-1	-	-	TRBJ1-5	CSATRGTQDNQPQHF	TGCAGTGCTACCCGTGGGACCCAGGACAATCAGCCCCAGCATTTT
TRBV6-2/TRBV6-3	-	-	TRBJ2-1	CASSYSSTYNEQFF	TGTGCCAGCAGTTACAGTTCAACTTACAATGAGCAGTTCTTC
TRBV5-4	-	-	TRBJ1-3	CASSLGQGPSGNTIYF	TGTGCCAGCAGCTTGGGTCAGGGACCGTCCGGAAACACCATATATTTT
TRBV7-3	-	-	TRBJ2-3	CASSSQGNGDTQYF	TGTGCCAGCAGCTCCCAGGGGAACGGAGATACGCAGTATTTT
TRBV2	once	-	TRBJ1-4	CASMMTRVDEKLFF	TGTGCCAGCATGATGACCAGGGTCGATGAAAAACTGTTTTTT
TRBV7-9	-	-	TRBJ2-3	CASSLGASSTDTQYF	TGTGCCAGCAGCTTAGGGGCTTCTAGCACAGATACGCAGTATTTT
TRBV18	-	TRBD1	TRBJ1-5	CASSPQGANSNQPQHF	TGTGCCAGCTCACCACAGGGGGCTAATAGCAATCAGCCCCAGCATTTT
TRBV3-1	-	TRBD2	TRBJ2-1	CASSYGLAGGLKFF	TGTGCCAGCAGCTACGGACTAGCGGGGGGGCTTAAGTTCTTC
TRBV4-3	-	-	TRBJ1-5	CASSQDWTHRPQHF	TGCGCCAGCAGCCAAGATTGGACCCATAGGCCCCAGCATTTT
TRBV6-2/TRBV6-3	-	-	TRBJ1-1	CASSGYSGAFF	TGTGCCAGCAGTGGTTACTCTGGAGCTTTCTTT
TRBV19	-	-	TRBJ1-1	CASRKGGQSTEAFF	TGTGCCAGTAGGAAGGGGGGTCAAAGCACTGAAGCTTTCTTT
TRBV7-2	once	-	TRBJ1-2	CASRFDRSSGYTF	TGTGCCAGCAGATTCGACCGAAGTTCGGGCTACACCTTC
TRBV7-3	-	-	TRBJ2-3	CASSLRGSGVTDTQYF	TGTGCCAGCAGCTTAAGGGGGTCCGGGGTCACAGATACGCAGTATTTT
TRBV4-3	-	TRBD2	TRBJ2-5	CASSQLRGGEETQYF	TGCGCCAGCAGCCAACTACGGGGGGGGGAAGAGACCCAGTACTTC
TRBV7-9	-	-	TRBJ1-4	CASSFTGGEKLFF	TGTGCCAGCAGCTTTACAGGCGGCGAAAAACTGTTTTTT
TRBV5-6	once	-	TRBJ2-2	CASSFGFDANTGELFF	TGTGCCAGCAGCTTTGGATTTGACGCGAACACCGGGGAGCTGTTTTTT
TRBV28	-	TRBD1	TRBJ1-2	CASSSVGQGLVGYTF	TGTGCCAGCAGTTCAGTCGGACAGGGGTTGGTGGGCTACACCTTC
TRBV2	-	-	TRBJ1-1	CASTPSGDTEAFF	TGTGCCAGCACCCCCTCAGGGGACACTGAAGCTTTCTTT
TRBV29-1	once	TRBD1	TRBJ2-7	CSVAGTGDPYEQYF	TGCAGCGTCGCCGGGACAGGGGACCCCTACGAGCAGTACTTC
TRBV6-5	-	-	TRBJ1-5	CATGGWGNQPQHF	TGTGCCACGGGGGGGTGGGGCAATCAGCCCCAGCATTTT
TRBV12-3/TRBV12-4	-	-	TRBJ2-1	CASSFLAAEQFF	-
TRBV2	-	-	TRBJ2-7	CASSGDLFYEQYF	TGTGCCAGCAGTGGGGACTTATTTTACGAGCAGTACTTC
TRBV19	-	-	TRBJ2-1	CASSSEVGGNEQFF	TGTGCCAGTAGTTCCGAGGTAGGGGGGAATGAGCAGTTCTTC
TRBV20-1	-	TRBD2	TRBJ2-3	CSARSRAGGLRSADTQYF	TGCAGTGCTAGATCGCGAGCGGGAGGCCTGAGGAGCGCAGATACGCAGTATTTT
TRBV28	few	TRBD2	TRBJ2-7	CAHQRLAATGEQYF	TGTGCCCACCAAAGACTAGCGGCCACTGGTGAGCAGTACTTC
TRBV5-1	-	TRBD1	TRBJ1-2	CASSLVRTGQEVSGYTF	TGCGCCAGCAGCTTGGTAAGGACAGGTCAAGAAGTCTCTGGCTACACCTTC
TRBV5-1	-	TRBD1	TRBJ1-1	CASSMTGGVNTEAFF	TGCGCCAGCAGCATGACAGGGGGGGTGAACACTGAAGCTTTCTTT
TRBV10-3	once	-	TRBJ2-5	CASRASLGETQYF	TGTGCCTCTCGGGCCTCTCTGGGGGAGACCCAGTACTTC
TRBV7-9	-	-	TRBJ1-4	CASSLGGGRNEKLFF	TGTGCCAGCAGCTTAGGTGGGGGGCGCAATGAAAAACTGTTTTTT
TRBV7-2	-	TRBD1	TRBJ2-2	CASSLQPQGAYTGELFF	TGTGCCAGCAGCCTCCAACCGCAGGGGGCCTACACCGGGGAGCTGTTTTTT